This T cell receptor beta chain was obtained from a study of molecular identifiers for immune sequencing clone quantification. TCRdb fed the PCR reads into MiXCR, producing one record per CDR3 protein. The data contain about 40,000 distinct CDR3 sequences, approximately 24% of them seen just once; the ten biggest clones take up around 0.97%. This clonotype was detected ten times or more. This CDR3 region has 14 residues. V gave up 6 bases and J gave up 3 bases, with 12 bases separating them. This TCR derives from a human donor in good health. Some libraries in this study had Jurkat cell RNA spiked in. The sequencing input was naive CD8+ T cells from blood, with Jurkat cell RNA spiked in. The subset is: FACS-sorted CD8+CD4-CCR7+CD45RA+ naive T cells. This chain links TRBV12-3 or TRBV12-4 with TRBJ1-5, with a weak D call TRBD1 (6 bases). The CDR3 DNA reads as TGTGCCAGCAGCCCAACAGGGAACAATCAGCCCCAGCATTTT. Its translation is CASSPTGNNQPQHF.